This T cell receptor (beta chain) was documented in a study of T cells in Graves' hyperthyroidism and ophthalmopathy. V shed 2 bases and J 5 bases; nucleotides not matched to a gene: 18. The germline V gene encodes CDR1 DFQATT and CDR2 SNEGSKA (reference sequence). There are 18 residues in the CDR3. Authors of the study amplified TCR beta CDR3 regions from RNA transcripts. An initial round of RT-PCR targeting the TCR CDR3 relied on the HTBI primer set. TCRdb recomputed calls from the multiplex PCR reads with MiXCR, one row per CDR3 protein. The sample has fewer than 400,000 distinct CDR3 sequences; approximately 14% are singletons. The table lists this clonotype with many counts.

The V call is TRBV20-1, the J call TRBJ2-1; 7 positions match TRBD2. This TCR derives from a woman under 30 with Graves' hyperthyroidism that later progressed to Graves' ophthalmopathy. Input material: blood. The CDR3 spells CSARLADSSLGDHNEQFF. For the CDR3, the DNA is TGCAGTGCTAGACTAGCGGACTCCTCCCTTGGGGACCACAATGAGCAGTTCTTC.